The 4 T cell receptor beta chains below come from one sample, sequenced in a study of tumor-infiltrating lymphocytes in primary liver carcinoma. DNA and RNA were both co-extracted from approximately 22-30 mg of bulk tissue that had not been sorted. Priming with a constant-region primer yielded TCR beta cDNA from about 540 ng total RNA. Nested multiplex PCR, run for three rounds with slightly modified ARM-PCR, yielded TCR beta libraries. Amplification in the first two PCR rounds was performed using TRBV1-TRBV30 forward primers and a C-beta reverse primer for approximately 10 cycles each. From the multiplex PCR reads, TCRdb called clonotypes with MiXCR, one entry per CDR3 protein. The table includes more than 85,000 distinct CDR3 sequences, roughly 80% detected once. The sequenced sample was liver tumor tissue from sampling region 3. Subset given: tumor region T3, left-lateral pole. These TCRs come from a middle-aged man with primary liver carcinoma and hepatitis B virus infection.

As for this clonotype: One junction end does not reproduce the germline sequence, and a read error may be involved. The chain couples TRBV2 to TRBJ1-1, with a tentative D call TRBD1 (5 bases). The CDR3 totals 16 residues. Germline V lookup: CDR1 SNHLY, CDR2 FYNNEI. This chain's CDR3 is CATSYQGAGTNTEAFF. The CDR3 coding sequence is TGTGCCACCTCCTACCAGGGAGCAGGGACGAACACTGAAGCCTTCTTT.

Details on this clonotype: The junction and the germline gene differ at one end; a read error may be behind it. In DNA form, the CDR3 reads TGTGCCAGCAGCTTCGGGACAGGATACTACGAGGAGTACTTC. This codes for CASSFGTGYYEEYF. The chain joins TRBV5-6 to TRBJ2-7; the match to TRBD1 covers 8 bases. CDR3 size: 14 residues. Germline-derived CDR1 and CDR2 are SGHDT and YYEEEE.

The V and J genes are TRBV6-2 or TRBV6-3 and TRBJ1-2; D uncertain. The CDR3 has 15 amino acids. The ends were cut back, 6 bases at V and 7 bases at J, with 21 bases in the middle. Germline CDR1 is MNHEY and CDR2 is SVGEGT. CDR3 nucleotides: TGTGCCAGCAGCCAGACCCTAGAAGGATCCTTTGGCTACACCTTC. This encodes CASSQTLEGSFGYTF.

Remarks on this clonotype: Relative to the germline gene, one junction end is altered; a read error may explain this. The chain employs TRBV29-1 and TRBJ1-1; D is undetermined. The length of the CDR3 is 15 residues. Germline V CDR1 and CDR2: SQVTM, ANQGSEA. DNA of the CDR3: TGCAGCGTTCGGACGGGGTCGGGAATGAACACTGAAGATTTCTTC. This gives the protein CSVRTGSGMNTEDFF.